This entry features one T cell receptor beta chain sequence. Antigen specificity is unknown. The libraries of TRB cDNA were constructed through 5' RACE using UMI labels. TCRdb re-called the 5' RACE reads and gives one entry per CDR3 protein, without DNA. The sample table includes about 140,000 distinct CDR3 sequences. The record originates from a study of CXCR3-negative and CXCR3-positive naive CD8 T cells. Regarding the study as a whole: CXCR3-positive naive cells had more hydrophobic TRB CDR3s than CXCR3-negative naive cells.

The source is a human donor in good health. Some clones in this sample may be carry-over from other donors' samples. Sequencing was done on a sample of naive CXCR3+ CD8+ T cells from blood. Described subset: CD45RO-CCR7+CD27+CD95- naive CD8+ T cells expressing CXCR3 (TNR3+).

The CDR3 reads CSARDPSGRAIDEQFF. The chain is built from TRBV20-1 and TRBJ2-1; checking the TCRdb D call of TRBD2 is not possible without DNA. Germline V gene lookup returns CDR1 DFQATT and CDR2 SNEGSKA (reference sequence). This CDR3 has 16 residues.